These 28 T cell receptor beta chains were sequenced from one sample in a study of T-cell reconstitution after alpha-beta-depleted transplantation in children. Unique molecular identifiers were built into the TCRbeta library. TCRdb re-called the PCR reads through MiXCR, storing one row per CDR3 protein. The table records tens of thousands of distinct CDR3 sequences, 4.9% of them present only once. Source: PBMCs, mostly from graft donor cells, taken 180 days after TCRalphabeta/CD19-depleted stem cell transplant. These receptors all come from a boy in the first two years of life who had a stem cell transplant for acute myeloid leukemia, so the T cells may come from the graft donor.

This clonotype was seen ten or more times. CDR3 in DNA: TGCAGTGCTAGGGCGGGGGGTCTAGATAATTCACCCCTCCACTTT. The encoded protein is CSARAGGLDNSPLHF. This chain uses TRBV20-1 with TRBJ1-6, with D tentatively TRBD1 (5 bases). V shed 3 bases and J shed 5 bases, with 14 bases lying between them. CDR3 length equals 15 residues. Per the germline V gene, CDR1 is DFQATT and CDR2 is SNEGSKA (reference sequence).

This clonotype was observed at least ten times. The V and J genes are TRBV20-1 and TRBJ1-5, with D possibly TRBD1 on 5 matching bases. Per the germline V gene, CDR1 is DFQATT and CDR2 is SNEGSKA (reference sequence). V dropped 5 bases and J dropped 4 bases, with 24 bases sitting between them. The CDR3 is made up of 17 amino acids. The CDR3 bases are TGCAGTGCTCCCCCCGCCCCAACTGACAGACCTAATCAGCCCCAGCATTTT. Its translation is CSAPPAPTDRPNQPQHF.

In this sample, this clonotype turned up many times. The V call is TRBV15, the J call TRBJ2-5; D might be TRBD1 (8 bases). Germline CDR1 and CDR2: LNHNV and YYDKDF (reference sequence). The CDR3 is 14 amino acids. The ends were cut back, 3 bases at V and 4 bases at J, with 12 bases in the middle. The CDR3 DNA is TGTGCCACCAGCAGGACAGGGGAGGGAGAGACCCAGTACTTC. It is translated as CATSRTGEGETQYF.

The sample holds many counts of this clonotype. The chain couples TRBV12-3 or TRBV12-4 to TRBJ2-4, with TRBD1 identical over 8 bases. The ends lost 6 bases at V and 7 bases at J; junction bases unmatched: 5. The CDR3 is 13 amino acids. CDR3 region: CASSSTGGNIQYF. CDR3 nucleotides: TGTGCCAGCAGCTCCACAGGGGGGAACATTCAGTACTTC.

Many counts were recorded for this clonotype. The V gene is TRBV5-1, the J gene TRBJ2-7, with D tentatively TRBD1 (6 bases). Germline V gene data show CDR1 as SGHRS and CDR2 as YFSETQ. Trimming took off 4 bases at V and 6 bases at J, with 14 bases between the two ends. CDR3 length: 13 residues. The CDR3 nucleotides read TGCGCCAGCAGCCTACAGGGTCCGGGCGAGCAGTACTTC. The encoded protein is CASSLQGPGEQYF. The full variable domain, in which reference TRBV5-1 and TRBJ2-7 provide the parts outside the CDR3, is KAGVTQTPRYLIKTRGQQVTLSCSPISGHRSVSWYQQTPGQGLQFLFEYFSETQRNKGNFPGRFSGRQFSNSRSEMNVSTLELGDSALYLCASSLQGPGEQYFGPGTRLTVT.

This clonotype was recorded many times. The chain uses TRBV6-5 and TRBJ2-2; 11 bases map to TRBD1. The CDR3 length is 16 residues. Germline lookup yields CDR1 MNHEY and CDR2 SVGAGI. V trimming: 2 bases; J trimming: 6 bases; junction bases outside the gene matches: 5. The CDR3 loop is CASSYSPGQGAGELFF. Written as DNA, the CDR3 is TGTGCCAGCAGTTACAGTCCGGGACAGGGGGCCGGGGAGCTGTTTTTT.

This clonotype showed up many times. V gene TRBV4-1 combines with J gene TRBJ2-1; 11 nucleotides align to TRBD2. This CDR3 region has 18 residues. Trimming cost V 3 bases and J 9 bases; bases outside gene matches: 16. The germline V gene has CDR1 MGHRA and CDR2 YSYEKL. CDR3 sequence reads: CASSQGRLAGPPGAEQFF. CDR3 DNA: TGCGCCAGCAGCCAGGGTCGACTAGCGGGGCCGCCCGGGGCTGAGCAGTTCTTC.

This clonotype has a count of ten or more. The V and J genes are TRBV12-3 or TRBV12-4 and TRBJ1-5; 8 positions agree with TRBD1. This CDR3 is 15 amino acids long. Losses at the gene ends were 3 bases for V and 11 bases for J; bases not matched to a gene: 12. The CDR3 reads CASSFGQGANHAQHF. CDR3 DNA: TGTGCCAGCAGTTTTGGTCAGGGGGCGAATCACGCCCAGCATTTT.

This clonotype has a count of ten or more. V is TRBV29-1 and J is TRBJ1-1; maybe TRBD1 (5 bases). The CDR3 has 12 amino acids. Germline V gives CDR1 SQVTM, CDR2 ANQGSEA. The germline V and J ends were trimmed by 7 bases and 5 bases, with 14 bases remaining between them. CDR3 in DNA: TGCAGCGCCCGGGACCAACGGACTGAAGCTTTCTTT. Encoded protein: CSARDQRTEAFF.

This clonotype was seen at least ten times. The chain uses TRBV11-1 and TRBJ2-2, with 7 bases fitting TRBD1. V lost 0 bases and J lost 6; bases outside the gene matches: 13. The CDR3 length is 18 residues. Germline V gene sequence: CDR1 SGHAT, CDR2 FQDESV (reference sequence). Written as DNA, the CDR3 is TGTGCCAGCAGCTTAGCGCAGGGGACAGCAAGTATCGCCGGGGAGCTGTTTTTT. It encodes CASSLAQGTASIAGELFF.

This clonotype was counted at least ten times. The J gene is TRBJ1-1, the V gene TRBV12-3 or TRBV12-4; possibly TRBD1 for D (5 bases). Trimming pared 3 bases from V and 5 bases from J, leaving 13 bases between. This CDR3 is 14 amino acids long. The CDR3 nucleotides are TGTGCCAGCAGTTTTGGGCCCTGGGGGACTGAAGCTTTCTTT. Its translation: CASSFGPWGTEAFF.

The table lists this clonotype with many counts. The CDR3 DNA is TGTGCCAGCAGGTCGGGACACACTAACACTGAAGCTTTCTTT. Protein sequence: CASRSGHTNTEAFF. The rearrangement joins TRBV6-5 to TRBJ1-1; D possibly corresponds to TRBD1 (6 bases). This CDR3 has 14 amino acids. Trimming shortened V by 6 bases and J by 2 bases, and 13 bases separated the two germline ends. Germline V gene data show CDR1 as MNHEY and CDR2 as SVGAGI.

CDR3 in DNA: TGTGCCAGCAGCTTTGAGGGGGTGGACACTGAAGCTTTCTTT. Translated, it gives CASSFEGVDTEAFF. The chain links TRBV11-2 to TRBJ1-1; a weak D match, TRBD1 (6 bases). The CDR3 is 14 amino acids. V lost 3 bases and J 3 bases, leaving 11 bases between the germline ends. Germline assignment: CDR1 SGHAT and CDR2 FQNNGV.

This clonotype came up many times. The chain links TRBV20-1 to TRBJ1-1; D is ambiguous. Germline-derived CDR1 and CDR2 are DFQATT and SNEGSKA (reference sequence). The CDR3 is 12 residues long. CDR3 nucleotide sequence: TGCAGCGCGTGCTGCCCTTACACTGAAGCTTTCTTT. The encoded protein is CSACCPYTEAFF.

This clonotype showed up many times. This chain links TRBV5-1 with TRBJ2-2; the D call may be TRBD1 or TRBD2 (5 bases each). The CDR3 length is 15 residues. V was shortened by 2 bases and J by 1 base, with 9 bases between the two germline ends. Germline assignment: CDR1 SGHRS and CDR2 YFSETQ. This CDR3 reads CASSFTRGNTGELFF. The CDR3 DNA reads as TGCGCCAGCAGCTTCACGAGGGGGAACACCGGGGAGCTGTTTTTT.

The sample holds many counts of this clonotype. This sequence joins TRBV7-2 and TRBJ2-5; the match to TRBD1 covers 9 bases. The CDR3 runs 16 residues. J gave up 4 bases and V 5 bases, and 11 bases lay outside the gene matches. From germline, CDR1 is SGHTA and CDR2 FQGNSA. CDR3 protein: CASSNRDREYPETQYF. CDR3 DNA sequence: TGTGCCAGCAGCAACCGGGACAGGGAGTACCCAGAGACCCAGTACTTC.

This clonotype was observed at least ten times. The J gene is TRBJ2-7, the V gene TRBV6-6; 7 nucleotides agree with TRBD2. Germline loops: CDR1 MNHNY, CDR2 SVGAGI (reference sequence). Trimming took 8 bases from V and 2 from J; bases not matched to a gene: 3. The CDR3 contains 12 residues. The CDR3 here is CASGAGAYEQYF. The DNA for the CDR3 is TGTGCCAGCGGGGCGGGAGCCTACGAGCAGTACTTC.

In this sample, this clonotype turned up many times. The V gene is TRBV12-3 or TRBV12-4, the J gene TRBJ1-2; TRBD1 agrees at 8 bases. V gave up 1 base and J gave up 4 bases; unmatched junction bases: 2. This CDR3 spans 14 amino acids. In nucleotides, the CDR3 is TGTGCCAGCAGTTTAGGACAGGGGCCCTATGGCTACACCTTC. This gives the protein CASSLGQGPYGYTF.

This clonotype was picked up many times. J is TRBJ2-7 and V is TRBV12-3 or TRBV12-4; 9 bases align to TRBD1. The CDR3 totals 13 residues. Unmatched junction bases numbered 7, after V lost 8 bases and J lost 5 bases. In DNA form, the CDR3 reads TGTGCCAGCTCCAGGGACAGGGTGAACGAGCAGTACTTC. It codes for CASSRDRVNEQYF.

For this clonotype: A much more abundant neighbour one base away suggests this may be a read error. CDR3 nucleotide sequence: TGCAGTGCTAGCTTGGACAGGGGGAATGAGCAGTTCTTC. This codes for CSASLDRGNEQFF. The chain carries TRBV20-1 and TRBJ2-1, with 10 bases that match TRBD1. Germline lookup yields CDR1 DFQATT and CDR2 SNEGSKA (reference sequence). The CDR3 is made up of 13 amino acids. Trimming removed 3 bases from V and 7 bases from J; junction bases left unmatched: 3.

This clonotype occurred many times. The CDR3 region has the DNA TGCAGTGCTAAGCCCCAAGAGACCCAGTACTTC. Amino acid sequence: CSAKPQETQYF. The chain has TRBV20-1 and TRBJ2-5; D call uncertain. Germline loops: CDR1 DFQATT, CDR2 SNEGSKA (reference sequence). V lost 4 bases and J lost 1, with 4 bases in between. The CDR3 covers 11 residues.

This clonotype has a count of ten or more. The chain couples TRBV25-1 to TRBJ1-2, with a tentative D call TRBD1 (5 bases). Germline assignment: CDR1 MGHDK and CDR2 SYGVNS. CDR3 length equals 11 residues. V was pared by 7 bases and J by 8 bases, with 11 bases between. CDR3 DNA sequence: TGTGCCAGCAAAAGGGACGGGGGCTACACCTTC. It yields the protein CASKRDGGYTF.

This clonotype was seen ten or more times. The rearrangement joins TRBV5-1 to TRBJ1-5, with 9 bases identical to TRBD1. Germline V gene data show CDR1 as SGHRS and CDR2 as YFSETQ. Trimming cost V 4 bases and J 4 bases; bases outside gene matches: 9. This CDR3 spans 16 amino acids. The CDR3 sequence is CASSPGPGQGNQPQHF. The CDR3 nucleotides read TGCGCCAGCAGCCCTGGACCGGGACAGGGTAATCAGCCCCAGCATTTT.

This clonotype was observed a handful of times. The rearrangement uses TRBV5-4 and TRBJ2-7; D remains ambiguous. V gave up 0 bases and J gave up 6 bases, with 10 bases separating them. The CDR3 loop spans 13 amino acids. The germline gives CDR1 SGHNT, CDR2 YYREEE (reference sequence). CDR3 region: CASSLGVFCEQYF. In DNA, the CDR3 is TGTGCCAGCAGCTTGGGGGTCTTCTGCGAGCAGTACTTC.

This clonotype was recorded many times. The chain recombines TRBV7-8 with TRBJ2-5; 9 positions match TRBD1. The trim removed 2 bases at V and 5 bases at J, leaving 6 bases unmatched. Germline V gene data show CDR1 as SGHVS and CDR2 as FQNEAQ. CDR3 length: 15 residues. CDR3 loop: CASSLTGQGIETQYF. For the CDR3, the DNA is TGTGCCAGCAGCTTAACGGGACAGGGAATTGAGACCCAGTACTTC.

This clonotype appeared many times. The chain employs TRBV7-9 and TRBJ2-6; D remains ambiguous. Per germline, CDR1 SEHNR and CDR2 FQNEAQ (reference sequence). The CDR3 has 14 residues. The V end was cut by 2 bases, the J end by 4 bases, with 6 bases between. The CDR3 spells CASSLIGGANVLTF. In DNA form, the CDR3 reads TGTGCCAGCAGCTTAATAGGAGGGGCCAACGTCCTGACTTTC.

The chain is built from TRBV19 and TRBJ2-1, with 9 bases matching TRBD2. The V segment lost 6 bases and the J segment 4 bases; nucleotides outside the gene matches: 10. CDR1 and CDR2 from the germline V gene are LNHDA and SQIVND (reference sequence). The CDR3 is 16 residues long. Written as DNA, the CDR3 is TGTGCCAGTAGGGGGCCCGGGACTAGCCGTTACAATGAGCAGTTCTTC. Encoded protein: CASRGPGTSRYNEQFF.

This clonotype has at least ten counts. J is TRBJ2-2 and V is TRBV24-1, with unresolved D. CDR3 size: 14 residues. The germline V and J ends were trimmed by 9 bases and 0 bases, with 10 bases remaining between them. Germline values: CDR1 KGHDR, CDR2 SFDVKD. CDR3 nucleotides: TGTGCCACCCCTGGCCAGTCGAACACCGGGGAGCTGTTTTTT. It specifies CATPGQSNTGELFF.